This T cell receptor (beta chain) was recorded in a study of cytomegalovirus exposure and HLA in healthy donors. Overall study context: A data release that came early held roughly 90 million unique TCRs from HLA-typed donors. Study-level points and caveats: Reports described diagnosis of cytomegalovirus status by the classifier as highly specific and sensitive. It was assumed in the presence/absence analyses that sequencing depth was roughly uniform across donors.

Among the donors, all were healthy bone marrow donors. J was trimmed by 3 bases and V by 11 bases; bases with no gene match: 3. Germline V gene lookup returns CDR1 MDHEN and CDR2 SYDVKM. The CDR3 consists of 12 residues. The PCR was carried out with 60 Vbeta primers and 13 Jbeta primers. Libraries were prepared by immunoSEQ multiplex PCR; TCRdb keeps only in-frame clonotypes and omits some of them. The data contain approximately 100,000 clones, roughly 82% of them seen just once; the ten biggest clones take up 9.5% to 13%. This clone was found once. The target antigen is unknown. The receptor was isolated from a man aged 35 to 55 in good health and CMV-seropositive. Sequenced material: PBMCs. The chain employs TRBV28 and TRBJ1-2, with 10 bases lining up with TRBD1. The CDR3 sequence is CAGGTGDYGYTF. Written as DNA, the CDR3 is TGTGCCGGGGGGACAGGGGACTATGGCTACACCTTC.